The rows below give T cell receptor beta chains drawn from one sample of a study of blood T cell repertoires in COVID-19. Sequencing was performed with immunoSEQ multiplex PCR; in TCRdb, only in-frame clones are kept and a portion is missing. There are approximately 450,000 clones in the sample; approximately 90% occur only once, and roughly 4% lies in the top ten. The material sequenced was peripheral blood. All receptors come from a woman in her twenties or thirties with acute or convalescent COVID-19. Each CDR3 is given with its conserved first and last residue. The order of the fields is clone size, D gene, J gene, V gene, CDR3 DNA, CDR3 protein. D genes are given only for firm matches. Rows give clone size only sometimes, using once, few, many, or a class for an expanded clone.

. | TRBD1 | TRBJ2-7 | TRBV5-1 | TGCGCCAGCACCTGGGGCGGGACAGGGGACGAGCAGTACTTC | CASTWGGTGDEQYF
few | . | TRBJ1-2 | TRBV25-1 | TGTGCCAGCAGTGCGGCAGGTGACTATGGCTACACCTTC | CASSAAGDYGYTF
. | TRBD1 | TRBJ2-5 | TRBV6-1 | TGTGCCAGCAGTGAAGGGGACAGCCGGTCCAGAGAGACCCAGTACTTC | CASSEGDSRSRETQYF
. | TRBD1 | TRBJ1-2 | TRBV6-5 | TGTGCCAGCAGAGACGGACAGGGAGGCTACACCTTC | CASRDGQGGYTF
once | . | TRBJ1-1 | TRBV20-1 | TGCAGTGCTAGCCCTGACAAAGCTTTCTTT | CSASPDKAFF
. | . | TRBJ2-3 | TRBV10-1 | TGCGCCAGCAGTGACGCACAGGGTCTCACAGATACGCAGTATTTT | CASSDAQGLTDTQYF
. | . | TRBJ1-2 | TRBV5-4 | TGTGCCAGCAATGTCGGGAGCTATGGCTACACCTTC | CASNVGSYGYTF
. | TRBD1 | TRBJ1-2 | TRBV5-4 | TGTGCCAGCAGTGGACAGGATAACTATGGCTACACCTTC | CASSGQDNYGYTF
once | TRBD1 | TRBJ2-7 | TRBV7-3 | TGTGCCAGCAGCCAAGGCGGACAGGGAAACTACGAGCAGTACTTC | CASSQGGQGNYEQYF
. | . | TRBJ1-3 | TRBV27 | TGTGCCAGCAGTTTATCGCGTGGTGTTGGAAACACCATATATTTT | CASSLSRGVGNTIYF
. | TRBD2 | TRBJ2-5 | TRBV14 | TGTGCCAGCAGCCAAGATATAATGATATCGCCTAGCGGGGGCACCAAGCTGGAGACCCAGTACTTC | CASSQDIMISPSGGTKLETQYF
few | . | TRBJ2-7 | TRBV5-6 | TGTGCCAGCAGCGGCTCCGGGGGTCGCAGCTACGAGCAGTACTTC | CASSGSGGRSYEQYF
. | . | TRBJ1-2 | TRBV12-3/TRBV12-4 | TGTGCCAGCAGTCAACAGGCCTATGGCTACACCTTC | CASSQQAYGYTF
. | . | TRBJ1-4 | TRBV7-9 | TGTGCCAGCAGTGAACAGGCAACTAATGAAAAACTGTTTTTT | CASSEQATNEKLFF
. | . | TRBJ2-1 | TRBV7-2 | TGTGCCAGCACGCAAAGGGGGGGGCGCGGCCTCGAGCAGTTCTTC | CASTQRGGRGLEQFF
. | TRBD1 | TRBJ2-7 | TRBV5-1 | TGCGCCAGCAGCCGGACCGGACAGGGCTCCTACGAGCAGTACTTC | CASSRTGQGSYEQYF
. | . | TRBJ2-7 | TRBV5-5 | TGTGCCAGCCAAATGGGGGGTGCTGTTGATTACGAGCAGTACTTC | CASQMGGAVDYEQYF
once | TRBD1 | TRBJ1-5 | TRBV5-1 | TGCGCCAGCAGCCTGGGACAGGGGACACATAGCAATCAGCCCCAGCATTTT | CASSLGQGTHSNQPQHF
. | . | TRBJ1-5 | TRBV15 | TGTGCCACCAGCAGAGGGCGGACAGACTATAGCAATCAGCCCCAGCATTTT | CATSRGRTDYSNQPQHF
. | . | TRBJ2-1 | TRBV21-1 | TGTGCCAGCAGACCAAATAACAGGGGAAAGGAGGGTGAGCAGTTCTTC | CASRPNNRGKEGEQFF
. | . | TRBJ2-7 | TRBV28 | TGTGCCAGCAGTCCCATACACTATGGGGAGCAGTACTTC | CASSPIHYGEQYF
. | . | TRBJ1-4 | TRBV3-1/TRBV3-2 | TGTGCCAGCGGGAACAGGGTCCCGACGGGGGAAAAACTGTTTTTT | CASGNRVPTGEKLFF
. | . | TRBJ2-7 | TRBV5-4 | TGTGCCAGCAGCTTGCAGGGGTACGAGCAGTACTTC | CASSLQGYEQYF
. | . | TRBJ1-2 | TRBV6-5 | TGTGCCAGCAGTTATGTGACCGAGGGTGGCTACACCTTC | CASSYVTEGGYTF
. | . | TRBJ2-1 | TRBV11-2 | TGTGCCAGCAGCTCAGGGGCAACCTACAATGAGCAGTTCTTC | CASSSGATYNEQFF
. | . | TRBJ1-4 | TRBV6-6 | TGTGCCAGCAGCCACTCCCGGGCTAATGAAAAACTGTTTTTT | CASSHSRANEKLFF
. | . | TRBJ2-7 | TRBV24-1 | TGTGCCACCAGTGAGGGGCAGGGGCGAACGTACGAGCAGTACTTC | CATSEGQGRTYEQYF
many | . | TRBJ2-2 | TRBV6-5 | TGTGCCAGCATCACAGTACATGACACCGGGGAGCTGTTTTTT | CASITVHDTGELFF
. | TRBD1 | TRBJ2-3 | TRBV4-1 | TGCGCCAGCAGCAGACCGGGACAGGGTCCAGATACGCAGTATTTT | CASSRPGQGPDTQYF
once | TRBD1 | TRBJ1-4 | TRBV6-1 | TGTGCCAGCAGTGTCGACAGGGGGCATCGGGCTAATGAAAAACTGTTTTTT | CASSVDRGHRANEKLFF
. | TRBD1 | TRBJ2-7 | TRBV5-8 | TGTGCCAGCAGCTTTTGGGGACAGGGTGTGGGTGAGCAGTACTTC | CASSFWGQGVGEQYF
. | . | TRBJ1-2 | TRBV5-1 | TGCGCCAGCAGCTTGGGGGCCACCTATGGCTACACCTTC | CASSLGATYGYTF
. | . | TRBJ1-2 | TRBV12-3/TRBV12-4 | TGTGCCAGCACCAGACAGGTGACCTATGGCTACACCTTC | CASTRQVTYGYTF
. | . | TRBJ2-5 | TRBV24-1 | TGTGCCAAAAAGACAGAACAAGAGACCCAGTACTTC | CAKKTEQETQYF
. | . | TRBJ1-1 | TRBV19 | TGTGCCAGTAGTATCGGAGGCGAGGCTTTCTTT | CASSIGGEAFF
. | TRBD2 | TRBJ2-3 | TRBV5-1 | TGCGCCAGCAGCTTGGGCCCTAGCGGGGGGTGGCCAGATACGCAGTATTTT | CASSLGPSGGWPDTQYF
. | TRBD1 | TRBJ2-7 | TRBV2 | TGTGCCAGCAGTTGGGACAGGGCCAACTACGAGCAGTACTTC | CASSWDRANYEQYF
. | TRBD1 | TRBJ1-1 | TRBV7-2 | TGTGCCAGCAGCTCCCGGACAGGGAGAGCTTTCTTT | CASSSRTGRAFF
. | . | TRBJ1-6 | TRBV10-1 | TGCGCCAGGACCAACAGGGATAATTCACCCCTCCACTTT | CARTNRDNSPLHF
. | . | TRBJ1-2 | TRBV28 | TGTGCCAGCAGTTTGGCAGGGAAGGCCTATGGCTACACCTTC | CASSLAGKAYGYTF
. | . | TRBJ1-2 | TRBV12-3/TRBV12-4 | TGTGCCAGCAGCGTCGACATTTCCTATGGCTACACCTTC | CASSVDISYGYTF
. | TRBD1 | TRBJ1-6 | TRBV6-1 | TGTGCCAGCAGTGAAGCGCAGGGCAGGGGGTGGGGTTCACCCCTCCACTTT | CASSEAQGRGWGSPLHF
. | TRBD1 | TRBJ2-7 | TRBV6-6 | TGTGCCAGCAGTTGGGGGACAGGGGCCTACGAGCAGTACTTC | CASSWGTGAYEQYF
. | TRBD1 | TRBJ1-6 | TRBV6-5 | TGTGCCAGCAGCCTCGGCGGACAGGGGGGTTCACCCCTCCACTTT | CASSLGGQGGSPLHF
. | . | TRBJ1-4 | TRBV3-1/TRBV3-2 | TGTGCCAGCAGCCAATCCTTCAATGAAAAACTGTTTTTT | CASSQSFNEKLFF
. | . | TRBJ2-3 | TRBV6-5 | TGTGCCAGCACCCCAGACAGCAAATCCACAGATACGCAGTATTTT | CASTPDSKSTDTQYF
. | . | TRBJ2-7 | TRBV7-3 | TGTGCCAGCAGCTTAGCGAGCATAGAGGTTTCCTACGAGCAGTACTTC | CASSLASIEVSYEQYF